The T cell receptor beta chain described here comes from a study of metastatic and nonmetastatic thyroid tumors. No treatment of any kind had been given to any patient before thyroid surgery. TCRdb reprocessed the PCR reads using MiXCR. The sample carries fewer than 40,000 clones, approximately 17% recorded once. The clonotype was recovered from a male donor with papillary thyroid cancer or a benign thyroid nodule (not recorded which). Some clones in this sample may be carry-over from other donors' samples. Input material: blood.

The CDR3 DNA sequence: TGTGCCAGCAGGAATACCGATCGCTACGAGCAGTACTTC. Protein: CASRNTDRYEQYF. The chain employs TRBV12-3 or TRBV12-4 and TRBJ2-7; D is undetermined. The ends were cut back, 6 bases at V and 3 bases at J, with 12 bases in the middle. CDR3 length: 13 amino acids.